These 14 T cell receptor beta chains were sequenced from one sample in a study of CD8 T cells in ankylosing spondylitis. TCRdb reprocessed the 5' RACE reads via MiXCR and lists one record per CDR3 protein. In the table there are about 140,000 distinct CDR3 sequences, just under 7.5% of which are singletons. The sequenced material came from blood, either unsorted or a sorted T cell fraction (not recorded which). These receptors were collected from a female donor with ankylosing spondylitis or in good health (not recorded which).

The chain couples TRBV7-9 to TRBJ1-3, with D tentatively TRBD1 (5 bases). Germline V gene lookup returns CDR1 SEHNR and CDR2 FQNEAQ (reference sequence). The CDR3 loop spans 15 amino acids. Trimming removed 5 bases at V and 0 bases at J, with 11 bases between. As DNA, the CDR3 is TGTGCCAGCAGCGTTACAGGAGACTCTGGAAACACCATATATTTT. It encodes CASSVTGDSGNTIYF.

This clonotype was counted many times. The rearrangement joins TRBV3-1 to TRBJ2-1; D might be TRBD2 (7 bases). Germline values: CDR1 LGHDT, CDR2 YNNKEL (reference sequence). The CDR3 has 17 amino acids. V was cut by 1 base and J by 7 bases, with 20 bases left in between. This chain's CDR3 is CASSQASRRGPRNEQFF. CDR3 in DNA: TGTGCCAGCAGCCAAGCCTCGAGGCGGGGGCCCCGGAATGAGCAGTTCTTC.

This clonotype was picked up many times. V gene TRBV4-3 combines with J gene TRBJ1-2; D gene ambiguous. V lost 0 bases, J lost 7 bases, and 15 bases lay in between. The germline CDR1 and CDR2 sequences are LGHNA and YSLEER. The CDR3 length is 15 residues. For the CDR3, the DNA is TGCGCCAGCAGCCAAGAATTTCCAGGACGGGGTGGCTACACCTTC. This gives the protein CASSQEFPGRGGYTF.

The CDR3: CASSLGRRGNTEAFF. CDR3 bases: TGCGCCAGCAGCTTGGGACGCCGGGGGAACACTGAAGCTTTCTTT. The J gene is TRBJ1-1, the V gene TRBV5-1; D gene uncertain. The length of the CDR3 is 15 residues. Trimming pared 0 bases from V and 1 base from J, leaving 10 bases between. Per the germline V gene, CDR1 is SGHRS and CDR2 is YFSETQ.

The V gene is TRBV18, the J gene TRBJ1-2; 12 bases align to TRBD1. Germline trimming cut 4 bases from V and 4 bases from J; bases unmatched to any gene: 4. Per the germline V gene, CDR1 is KGHSH and CDR2 is LQKENI. The CDR3 has 15 amino acids. CDR3 in amino acids: CASSRGQGASYGYTF. CDR3 bases: TGTGCCAGCTCACGGGGACAGGGGGCATCCTATGGCTACACCTTC.

This clonotype was picked up many times. The V and J genes are TRBV12-3 or TRBV12-4 and TRBJ2-7; D remains unclear. The germline V and J ends were trimmed by 1 base and 6 bases, with 7 bases remaining between them. This CDR3 has 12 residues. The CDR3 sequence: CASSLGTGEQYF. Written as DNA, the CDR3 is TGTGCCAGCAGTTTAGGGACCGGCGAGCAGTACTTC.

This clonotype was picked up many times. This rearrangement joins TRBV20-1 to TRBJ1-5; the D is unclear. Germline CDR1 and CDR2: DFQATT and SNEGSKA (reference sequence). CDR3 length: 11 amino acids. The germline V and J ends were trimmed by 1 base and 9 bases, with 7 bases remaining between them. This chain's CDR3 is CSARARGPQHF. For the CDR3, the DNA is TGCAGTGCTAGAGCCCGAGGGCCCCAGCATTTT.

This clonotype has a count of ten or more. The V call is TRBV28, the J call TRBJ1-1; D is unresolved. This CDR3 region has 12 residues. V dropped 4 bases and J dropped 2 bases, with 5 bases sitting between them. CDR1 MDHEN and CDR2 SYDVKM come from the germline V gene. The CDR3 DNA reads TGTGCCAGCAGTTCCAGTAACACTGAAGCTTTCTTT. It is translated as CASSSSNTEAFF. Together with reference TRBV28 and TRBJ1-1, the CDR3 gives the full variable domain: DVKVTQSSRYLVKRTGEKVFLECVQDMDHENMFWYRQDPGLGLRLIYFSYDVKMKEKGDIPEGYSVSREKKERFSLILESASTNQTSMYLCASSSSNTEAFFGQGTRLTVV.

This clonotype was seen many times. The chain links TRBV20-1 to TRBJ1-2; tentative D call: TRBD1 (5 bases). CDR1 is DFQATT, CDR2 SNEGSKA, per germline (reference sequence). This CDR3 spans 14 amino acids. V lost 6 bases and J lost 4, with 18 bases in between. Here the CDR3 reads CSAPDTTLGYGYTF. The CDR3 coding sequence is TGCAGTGCACCGGACACCACGCTGGGCTATGGCTACACCTTC.

This clonotype showed up many times. This chain joins TRBV6-5 and TRBJ2-1; 10 bases are a match to TRBD2. Trimming took 0 bases from V and 4 from J; bases not matched to a gene: 3. The germline CDR1 and CDR2 sequences are MNHEY and SVGAGI. The CDR3 has 16 residues. CDR3 in amino acids: CASSYSQRGGYNEQFF. The CDR3 nucleotides are TGTGCCAGCAGTTACTCCCAGCGGGGGGGATACAATGAGCAGTTCTTC.

Concerning this clonotype: Possible read error: a much larger clone is one base away. The chain links TRBV5-1 to TRBJ1-5; tentative D call: TRBD1 (5 bases). Germline CDR1 and CDR2: SGHRS and YFSETQ. The CDR3 is made up of 15 amino acids. This CDR3 is CASSFGGEVNQLQHF. In DNA, the CDR3 is TGCGCCAGCAGCTTTGGAGGGGAGGTTAACCAGCTCCAGCATTTT.

This clonotype was seen repeatedly, ten times or more. V is TRBV24-1 and J is TRBJ2-3; the D is unclear. Germline V gives CDR1 KGHDR, CDR2 SFDVKD. The CDR3 extends over 14 amino acids. V gave up 5 bases and J gave up 2 bases, with 10 bases separating them. The CDR3 reads CATSARGPTDTQYF. The CDR3 DNA sequence: TGTGCCACCAGTGCCCGAGGACCCACAGATACGCAGTATTTT.

At least ten counts were recorded for this clonotype. The chain carries TRBV12-3 or TRBV12-4 and TRBJ2-1; 7 bases align to TRBD2. The CDR3 has 15 amino acids. Germline trimming cut 3 bases from V and 1 base from J; bases unmatched to any gene: 3. CDR3 in amino acids: CASSFNGGSYNEQFF. In DNA form, the CDR3 reads TGTGCCAGCAGTTTTAACGGGGGGTCCTACAATGAGCAGTTCTTC.

This clonotype has more than one count but fewer than ten. The V gene is TRBV12-3 or TRBV12-4, the J gene TRBJ2-7; TRBD1 might be the D (5 bases). The CDR3 runs 13 residues. Trimming cost V 6 bases and J 7 bases, with 16 bases left between them. This CDR3 reads CASRSRALGEQYF. CDR3 coding DNA: TGTGCCAGCAGATCCAGGGCTCTCGGGGAGCAGTACTTC.